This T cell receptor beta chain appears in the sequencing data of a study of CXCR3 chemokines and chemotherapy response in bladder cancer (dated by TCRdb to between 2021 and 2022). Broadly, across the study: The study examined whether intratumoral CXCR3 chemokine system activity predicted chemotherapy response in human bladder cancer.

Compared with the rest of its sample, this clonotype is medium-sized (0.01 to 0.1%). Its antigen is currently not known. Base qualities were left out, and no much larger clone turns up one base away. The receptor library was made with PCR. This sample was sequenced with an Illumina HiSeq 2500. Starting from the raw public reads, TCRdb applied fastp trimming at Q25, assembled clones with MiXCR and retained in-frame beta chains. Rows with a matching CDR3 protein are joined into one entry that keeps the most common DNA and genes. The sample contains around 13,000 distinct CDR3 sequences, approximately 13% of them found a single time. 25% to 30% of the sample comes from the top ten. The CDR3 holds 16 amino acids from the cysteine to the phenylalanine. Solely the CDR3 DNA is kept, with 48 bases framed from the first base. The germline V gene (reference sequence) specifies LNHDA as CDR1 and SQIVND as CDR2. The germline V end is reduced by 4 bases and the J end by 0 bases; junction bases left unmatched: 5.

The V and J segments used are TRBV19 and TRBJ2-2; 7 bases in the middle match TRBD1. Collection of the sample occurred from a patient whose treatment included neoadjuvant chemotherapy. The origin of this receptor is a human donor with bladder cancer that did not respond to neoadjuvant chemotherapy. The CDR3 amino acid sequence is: CASSTRQGANTGELFF. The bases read TGTGCCAGTAGTACCCGCCAGGGGGCGAACACCGGGGAGCTGTTTTTT.